This paragraph reports one T cell receptor beta chain. These data come from a study of blood T cell repertoires in COVID-19. Study at large: The United States, Italy and Spain provided the acute and convalescent COVID-19 samples. From T cells, B-cell-depleted T cells, or PBMCs came the material, which was cDNA or gDNA.

Per the authors' pipeline: Reference gene primer amplification gave nucleated cell count estimates. The protocol was immunoSEQ multiplex PCR, while the TCRdb copy is restricted to in-frame clones and leaves out a portion. Clone size and the V and J calls come from that table; the DNA yielded D and trimming. The data show 20,000 or so clones, with approximately 92% seen just once and 2.5% to 4% held by the top ten. The receptor comes from a woman in her sixties or seventies with active COVID-19. The material sequenced was peripheral blood.

Here the CDR3 DNA reads TGCGCCAGCAGCTTAAACCGGGACAGGGGTTACCGCGAGCAGTACTTC. The encoded protein is CASSLNRDRGYREQYF. The chain employs TRBV5-1 and TRBJ2-7; 10 bases are a match to TRBD1. CDR3 size: 16 residues. The V gene end was trimmed by 2 bases and the J gene end by 6 bases; junction bases not matched to a gene: 11. Germline CDR1 and CDR2: SGHRS and YFSETQ.